These T cell receptor beta chains were read from a single sample in a study of shared clonotypes between healthy human individuals. This table comes from immunoSEQ multiplex PCR, and its TCRdb copy is limited to in-frame clones, with some not included. The sample yields about half a million clones, roughly 80% seen once. The material sequenced was PBMCs. The receptors were gathered from a woman aged 40-49 years in good health. Some clones in this sample may be carry-over from other donors' samples. Both conserved end residues are trimmed from each CDR3.

>12|TRBJ1-4|TRBV5-1
ASSLGQSNEKLF
>13|TRBJ2-5|TRBV7-3
ASSSTDLPQETQY
>11|TRBJ1-5|TRBV2
ASSWTVEQPQH
>13|TRBJ1-5|TRBV28
ASSFRDYSNQPQH
>17|TRBJ2-1|TRBV18
ASPHEELAGGISYNEQF
>9|TRBJ1-1|TRBV19
ASTSNTEAF
>12|TRBJ2-1|TRBV30
AWRAGGWYNEQF
>13|TRBJ2-5|TRBV18
ASSPPGRSAETQY
>15|TRBJ2-3|TRBV28
ASSPGTSGRGTDTQY
>13|TRBJ2-1|TRBV2
ASVKGASSYNEQF
>15|TRBJ1-2|TRBV14
ASSQTDRGFWYYGYT
>12|TRBJ1-4|TRBV19
ASSSGPINEKLF
>13|TRBJ1-1|TRBV28
ASSAPGQGGSEAF
>18|TRBJ2-3|TRBV2
ASSPSYLLSNLRGTDTQY
>13|TRBJ2-5|TRBV2
ASRSGGSRAETQY
>14|TRBJ2-7|TRBV7-9
ASSLGGLADSYEQY
>11|TRBJ1-1|TRBV27
ASREGGNTEAF
>11|TRBJ1-1|TRBV6-4
ASSEEVNTEAF
>13|TRBJ2-7|TRBV27
ASSFPPDSSYEQY